These 3 T cell receptor beta chains originate from one sample sequenced in a study of blood T cells in healthy people across ages. Primed by a sample-barcoded 5' primer and a J-beta primer mix, a second PCR proceeded for 7 to 11 cycles. TCRdb recomputed calls from the 5' RACE reads with MiXCR, one row per CDR3 protein. Of approximately 800,000 distinct CDR3 sequences detected, nearly 60% appear once; the ten largest clones hold about 20%. Sequencing was done on a sample of blood. These receptors were collected from a man aged 25-40 years in good health.

The V and J genes are TRBV7-2 and TRBJ2-7; perhaps TRBD2 as D (5 bases). Germline CDR1 SGHTA, CDR2 FQGNSA. This CDR3 spans 14 amino acids. Trimming removed 6 bases at V and 3 bases at J, with 15 bases between. This chain's CDR3 is CASRIGGSYYEQYF. For the CDR3, the DNA is TGTGCCAGCAGAATCGGAGGTAGCTACTACGAGCAGTACTTC.

Only a few counts were recorded for this clonotype. This sequence joins TRBV20-1 and TRBJ1-1, with 10 bases that match TRBD1. The CDR3 has 13 amino acids. The germline V gene encodes CDR1 DFQATT and CDR2 SNEGSKA (reference sequence). The junction had 7 bases not matched to a gene; V was cut back by 3 bases and J by 9 bases. The CDR3 is CSASRGTGEKAFF. The DNA for the CDR3 is TGCAGTGCTAGCCGCGGGACAGGGGAAAAAGCTTTCTTT.

The J gene is TRBJ1-2, the V gene TRBV30, with 9 bases fitting TRBD1. Looked up from germline, CDR1 is GTSNPN and CDR2 is SVGIG (reference sequence). This CDR3 region has 13 residues. Trimming cost V 2 bases and J 6 bases; bases outside gene matches: 4. CDR3 sequence: CAWSRGTGNGYTF. The CDR3 DNA follows: TGTGCCTGGAGTCGGGGGACAGGGAATGGCTACACCTTC.